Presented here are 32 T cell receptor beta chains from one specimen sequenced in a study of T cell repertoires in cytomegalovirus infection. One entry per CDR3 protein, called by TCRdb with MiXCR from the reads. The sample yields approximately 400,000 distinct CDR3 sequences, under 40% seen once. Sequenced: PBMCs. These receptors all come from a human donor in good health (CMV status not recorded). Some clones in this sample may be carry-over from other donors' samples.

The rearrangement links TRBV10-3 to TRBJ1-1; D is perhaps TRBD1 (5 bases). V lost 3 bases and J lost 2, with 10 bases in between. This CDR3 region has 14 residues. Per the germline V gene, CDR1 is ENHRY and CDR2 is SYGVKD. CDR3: CAISERGVNTEAFF. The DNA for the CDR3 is TGTGCCATCAGTGAACGGGGGGTCAACACTGAAGCTTTCTTT.

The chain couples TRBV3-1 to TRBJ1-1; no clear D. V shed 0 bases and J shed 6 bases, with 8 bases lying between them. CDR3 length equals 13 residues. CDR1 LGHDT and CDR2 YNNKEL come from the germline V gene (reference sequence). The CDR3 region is CASSQDPKAEAFF. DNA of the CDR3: TGTGCCAGCAGCCAAGACCCGAAGGCTGAAGCTTTCTTT. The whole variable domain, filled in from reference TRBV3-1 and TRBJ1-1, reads DTAVSQTPKYLVTQMGNDKSIKCEQNLGHDTMYWYKQDSKKFLKIMFSYNNKELIINETVPNRFSPKSPDKAHLNLHINSLELGDSAVYFCASSQDPKAEAFFGQGTRLTVV.

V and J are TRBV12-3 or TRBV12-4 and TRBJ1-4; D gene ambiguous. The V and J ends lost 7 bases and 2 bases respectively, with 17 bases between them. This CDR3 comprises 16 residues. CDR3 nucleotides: TGTGCCAGCACCAATTCCGCGGGGTACACTAATGAAAAACTGTTTTTT. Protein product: CASTNSAGYTNEKLFF.

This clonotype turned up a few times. This CDR3 reads CASSYSRTGLTDSSGNTIYF. CDR3 bases: TGTGCCAGCAGTTACTCACGGACTGGGCTGACGGACAGCTCTGGAAACACCATATATTTT. The chain uses TRBV6-5 and TRBJ1-3; possibly TRBD1 for D (6 bases). Between the trimmed V and J ends, which lost 0 bases and 0 bases, there was a span of 21 bases. The germline CDR1 and CDR2 sequences are MNHEY and SVGAGI. This CDR3 region has 20 residues.

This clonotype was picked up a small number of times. CDR3 amino acids: CATSRGLAGVVGTGELFF. CDR3 in DNA: TGTGCCACCAGCAGAGGACTAGCGGGGGTCGTGGGCACCGGGGAGCTGTTTTTT. V usage is TRBV15 and J usage is TRBJ2-2; 12 bases match TRBD2. The junction had 7 bases not matched to a gene; V was cut back by 1 base and J by 4 bases. This CDR3 region has 18 residues. Germline V gene data show CDR1 as LNHNV and CDR2 as YYDKDF (reference sequence).

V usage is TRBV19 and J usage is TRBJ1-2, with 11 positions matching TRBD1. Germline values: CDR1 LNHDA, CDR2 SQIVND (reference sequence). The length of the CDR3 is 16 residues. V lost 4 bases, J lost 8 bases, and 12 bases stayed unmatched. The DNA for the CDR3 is TGTGCCAGTAGTACCAGGACAGGGGGCCAGGGAGAAGGCTACACCTTC. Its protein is CASSTRTGGQGEGYTF.

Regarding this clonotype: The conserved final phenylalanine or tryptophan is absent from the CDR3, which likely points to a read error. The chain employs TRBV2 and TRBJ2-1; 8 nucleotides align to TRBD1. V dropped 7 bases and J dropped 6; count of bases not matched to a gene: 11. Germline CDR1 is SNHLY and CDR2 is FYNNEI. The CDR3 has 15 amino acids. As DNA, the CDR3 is TGTGCCAGCATTGATTGGGCAGGGGGCTTCAATGAGCAGTTCTGC. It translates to CASIDWAGGFNEQFC.

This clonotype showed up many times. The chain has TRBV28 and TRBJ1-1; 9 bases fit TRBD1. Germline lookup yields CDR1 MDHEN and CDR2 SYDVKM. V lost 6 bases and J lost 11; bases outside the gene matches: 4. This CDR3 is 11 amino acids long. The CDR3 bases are TGTGCCAGCAGCCCCGACAGGGGGGCTTTCTTT. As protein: CASSPDRGAFF.

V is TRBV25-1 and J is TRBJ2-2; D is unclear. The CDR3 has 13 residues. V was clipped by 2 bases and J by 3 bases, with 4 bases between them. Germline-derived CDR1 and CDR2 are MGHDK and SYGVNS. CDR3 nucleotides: TGTGCCAGCAGTGAAGGGTACACCGGGGAGCTGTTTTTT. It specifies CASSEGYTGELFF.

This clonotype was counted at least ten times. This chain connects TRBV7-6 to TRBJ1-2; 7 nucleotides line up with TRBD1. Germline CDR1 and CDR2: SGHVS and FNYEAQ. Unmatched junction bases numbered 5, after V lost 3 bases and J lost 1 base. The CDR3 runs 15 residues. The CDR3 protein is CASSLGTAINYGYTF. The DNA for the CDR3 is TGTGCCAGCAGCTTGGGGACAGCAATTAACTATGGCTACACCTTC.

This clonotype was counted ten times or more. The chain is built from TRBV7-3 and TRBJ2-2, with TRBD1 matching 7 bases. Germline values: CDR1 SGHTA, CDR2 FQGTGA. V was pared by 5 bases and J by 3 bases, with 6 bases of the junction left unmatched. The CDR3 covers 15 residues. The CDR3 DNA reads TGTGCCAGCAGCCTGACAGGGTCAGACACCGGGGAGCTGTTTTTT. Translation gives CASSLTGSDTGELFF.

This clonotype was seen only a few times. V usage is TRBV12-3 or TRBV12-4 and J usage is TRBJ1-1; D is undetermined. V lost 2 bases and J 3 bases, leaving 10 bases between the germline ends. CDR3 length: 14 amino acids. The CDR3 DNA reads TGTGCCAGCAGTTTATTCCCGAGCTACACTGAAGCTTTCTTT. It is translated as CASSLFPSYTEAFF.

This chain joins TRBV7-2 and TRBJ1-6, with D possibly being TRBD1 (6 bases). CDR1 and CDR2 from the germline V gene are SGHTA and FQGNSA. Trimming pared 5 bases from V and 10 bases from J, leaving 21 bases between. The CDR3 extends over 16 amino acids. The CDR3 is CASSKQTTGLGSPLHF. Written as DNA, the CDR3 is TGTGCCAGCAGCAAACAAACAACAGGGTTGGGGTCACCCCTCCACTTT.

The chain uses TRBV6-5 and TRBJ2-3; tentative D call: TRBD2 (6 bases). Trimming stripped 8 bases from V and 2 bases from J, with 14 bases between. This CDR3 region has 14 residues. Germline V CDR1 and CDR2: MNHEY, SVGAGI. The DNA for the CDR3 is TGTGCCAGCGCGGGATTCGCCCTCACAGATACGCAGTATTTT. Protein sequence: CASAGFALTDTQYF.

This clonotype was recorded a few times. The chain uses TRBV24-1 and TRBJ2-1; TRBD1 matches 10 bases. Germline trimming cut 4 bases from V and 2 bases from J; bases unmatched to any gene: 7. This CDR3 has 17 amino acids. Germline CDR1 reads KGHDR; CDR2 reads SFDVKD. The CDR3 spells CATSDRPGQGTYNEQFF. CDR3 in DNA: TGTGCCACCAGTGACCGACCGGGACAGGGGACCTACAATGAGCAGTTCTTC.

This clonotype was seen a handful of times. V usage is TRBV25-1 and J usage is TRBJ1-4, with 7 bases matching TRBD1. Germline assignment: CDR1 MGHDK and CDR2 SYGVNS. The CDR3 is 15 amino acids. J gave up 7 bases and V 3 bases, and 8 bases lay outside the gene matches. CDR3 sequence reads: CASSDTGKGAEKLFF. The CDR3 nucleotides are TGTGCCAGCAGTGACACCGGCAAGGGGGCTGAAAAACTGTTTTTT. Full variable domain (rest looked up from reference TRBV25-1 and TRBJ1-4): EADIYQTPRYLVIGTGKKITLECSQTMGHDKMYWYQQDPGMELHLIHYSYGVNSTEKGDLSSESTVSRIRTEHFPLTLESARPSHTSQYLCASSDTGKGAEKLFFGSGTQLSVL.

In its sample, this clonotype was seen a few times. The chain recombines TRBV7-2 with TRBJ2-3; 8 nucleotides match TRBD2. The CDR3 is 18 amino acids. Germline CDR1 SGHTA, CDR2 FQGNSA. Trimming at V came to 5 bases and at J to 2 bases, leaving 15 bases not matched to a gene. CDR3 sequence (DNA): TGTGCCAGCAGCGGTTACTCTTGGGATAGCGGGGCCACAGATACGCAGTATTTT. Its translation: CASSGYSWDSGATDTQYF.

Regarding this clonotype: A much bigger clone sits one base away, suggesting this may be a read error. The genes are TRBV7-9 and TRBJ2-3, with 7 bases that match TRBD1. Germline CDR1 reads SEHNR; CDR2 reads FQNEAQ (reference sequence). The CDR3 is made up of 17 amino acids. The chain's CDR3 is CASSLGNTGESSDTPYF. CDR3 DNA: TGTGCCAGCAGCTTAGGAAACACAGGGGAGTCGTCAGATACGCCGTATTTT.

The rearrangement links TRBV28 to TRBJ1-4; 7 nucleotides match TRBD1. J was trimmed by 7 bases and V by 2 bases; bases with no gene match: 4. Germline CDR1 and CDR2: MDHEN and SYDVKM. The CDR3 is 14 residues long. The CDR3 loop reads CASSLDRVVEKLFF. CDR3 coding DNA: TGTGCCAGCAGTTTAGACAGGGTGGTTGAAAAACTGTTTTTT.

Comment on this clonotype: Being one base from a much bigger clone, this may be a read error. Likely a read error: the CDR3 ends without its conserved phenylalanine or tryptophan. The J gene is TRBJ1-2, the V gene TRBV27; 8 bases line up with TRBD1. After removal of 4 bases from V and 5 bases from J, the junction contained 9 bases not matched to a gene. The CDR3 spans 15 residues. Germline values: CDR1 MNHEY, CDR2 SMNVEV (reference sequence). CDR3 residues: CASSYRRTGLYGYTL. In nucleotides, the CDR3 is TGTGCCAGCAGTTATCGGAGGACAGGGTTGTATGGCTACACCTTA.

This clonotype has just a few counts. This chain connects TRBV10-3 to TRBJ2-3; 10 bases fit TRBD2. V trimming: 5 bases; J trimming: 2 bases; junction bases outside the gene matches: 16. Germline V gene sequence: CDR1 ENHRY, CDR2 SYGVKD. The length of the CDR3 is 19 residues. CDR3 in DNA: TGTGCCATCAGTAAACGTGGTAGCGGGGGGAACAGCAACACAGATACGCAGTATTTT. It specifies CAISKRGSGGNSNTDTQYF.

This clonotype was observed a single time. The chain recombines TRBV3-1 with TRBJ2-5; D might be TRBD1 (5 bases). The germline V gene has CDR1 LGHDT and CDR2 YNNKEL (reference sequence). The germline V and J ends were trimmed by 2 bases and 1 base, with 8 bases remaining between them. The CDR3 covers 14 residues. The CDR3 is CASSQSTAQETQYF. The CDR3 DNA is TGTGCCAGCAGCCAATCGACAGCCCAAGAGACCCAGTACTTC.

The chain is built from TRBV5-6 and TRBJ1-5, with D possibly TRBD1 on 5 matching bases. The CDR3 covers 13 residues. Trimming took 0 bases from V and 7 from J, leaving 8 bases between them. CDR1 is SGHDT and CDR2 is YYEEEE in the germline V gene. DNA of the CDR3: TGTGCCAGCAGCTTGGGACAGCAACAGCCCCAGCATTTT. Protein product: CASSLGQQQPQHF.

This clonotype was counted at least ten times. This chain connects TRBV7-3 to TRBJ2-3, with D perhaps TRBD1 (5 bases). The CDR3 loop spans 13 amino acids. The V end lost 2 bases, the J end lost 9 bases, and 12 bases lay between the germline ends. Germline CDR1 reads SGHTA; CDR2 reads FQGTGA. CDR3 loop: CASSLSQQATQYF. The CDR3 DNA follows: TGTGCCAGCAGCTTATCCCAACAGGCGACGCAGTATTTT.

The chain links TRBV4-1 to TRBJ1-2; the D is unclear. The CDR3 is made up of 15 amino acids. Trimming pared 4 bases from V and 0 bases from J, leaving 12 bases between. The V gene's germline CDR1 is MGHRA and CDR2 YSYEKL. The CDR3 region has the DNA TGCGCCAGCAGCCTCCCCGGCAGTCCTAACTATGGCTACACCTTC. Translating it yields CASSLPGSPNYGYTF.

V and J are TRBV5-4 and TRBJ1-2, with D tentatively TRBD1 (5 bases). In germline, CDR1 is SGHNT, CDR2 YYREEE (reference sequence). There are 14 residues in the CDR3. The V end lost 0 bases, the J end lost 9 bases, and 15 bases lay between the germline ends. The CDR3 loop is CASSLAGGSDCYTF. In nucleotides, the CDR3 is TGTGCCAGCAGCTTGGCTGGGGGTTCCGATTGCTACACCTTC.

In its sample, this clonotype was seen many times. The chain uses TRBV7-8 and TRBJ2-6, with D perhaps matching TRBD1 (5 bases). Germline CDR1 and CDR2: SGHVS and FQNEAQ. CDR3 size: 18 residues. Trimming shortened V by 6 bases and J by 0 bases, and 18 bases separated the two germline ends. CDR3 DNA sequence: TGTGCCAGCAGTTTTTTGGACACCTTCTCCTCTGGGGCCAACGTCCTGACTTTC. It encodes CASSFLDTFSSGANVLTF.

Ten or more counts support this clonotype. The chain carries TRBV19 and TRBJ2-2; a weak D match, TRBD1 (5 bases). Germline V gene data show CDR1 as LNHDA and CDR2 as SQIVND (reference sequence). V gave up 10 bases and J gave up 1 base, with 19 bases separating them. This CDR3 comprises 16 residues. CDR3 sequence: CATAGSRTLNTGELFF. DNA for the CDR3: TGTGCCACCGCCGGGTCCAGGACACTGAACACCGGGGAGCTGTTTTTT.

The CDR3 DNA follows: TGTGCCAGCAGTGCAAGGGGCGCGGATTCGGACTACTTC. Translated: CASSARGADSDYF. V gene TRBV6-1 combines with J gene TRBJ2-5; a possible D gene is TRBD1 (5 bases). Germline CDR1 reads MNHNS; CDR2 reads SASEGT. The CDR3 sequence is 13 residues long. The V end was cut by 4 bases, the J end by 14 bases, with 20 bases between.

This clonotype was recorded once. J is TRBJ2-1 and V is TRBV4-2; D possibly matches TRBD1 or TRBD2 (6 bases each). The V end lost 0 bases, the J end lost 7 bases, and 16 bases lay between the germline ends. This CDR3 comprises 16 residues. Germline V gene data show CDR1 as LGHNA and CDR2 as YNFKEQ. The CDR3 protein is CASSQDPLGGQNEQFF. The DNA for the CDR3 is TGTGCCAGCAGCCAAGATCCGCTGGGGGGCCAAAATGAGCAGTTCTTC.

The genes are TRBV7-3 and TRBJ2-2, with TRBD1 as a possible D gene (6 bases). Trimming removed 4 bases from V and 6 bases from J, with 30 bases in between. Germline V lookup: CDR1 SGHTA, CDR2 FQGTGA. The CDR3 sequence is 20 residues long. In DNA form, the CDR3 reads TGTGCCAGCAGCTCTAATCCGAGCGCGGGCCCCAGGGGACGGCCCGGGGAGCTGTTTTTT. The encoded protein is CASSSNPSAGPRGRPGELFF. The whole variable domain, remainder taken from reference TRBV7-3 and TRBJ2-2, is GAGVSQTPSNKVTEKGKYVELRCDPISGHTALYWYRQSLGQGPEFLIYFQGTGAADDSGLPNDRFFAVRPEGSVSTLKIQRTERGDSAVYLCASSSNPSAGPRGRPGELFFGEGSRLTVL.

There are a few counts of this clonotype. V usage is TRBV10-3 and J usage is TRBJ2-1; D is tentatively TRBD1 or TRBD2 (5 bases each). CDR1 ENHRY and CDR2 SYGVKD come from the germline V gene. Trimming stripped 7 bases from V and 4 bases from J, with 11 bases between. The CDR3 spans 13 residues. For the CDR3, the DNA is TGTGCCATCATGGGGGATTCGTACAATGAGCAGTTCTTC. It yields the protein CAIMGDSYNEQFF.